Sequencing of this T cell receptor (beta chain) was carried out in a study of cytomegalovirus exposure and HLA in healthy donors. Overall study: Researchers previously reported finding roughly 120 million unique TCR beta sequences from 170 million or so T cells. Whole-study findings and limits: For TCR beta chains, V- and J-gene trimming was later linked to a missense DCLRE1C variant.

CDR3 length equals 15 residues. The germline gives CDR1 SGHAT, CDR2 FQNNGV. V dropped 6 bases and J dropped 2 bases, with 17 bases sitting between them. The PCR contained 60 Vbeta and 13 Jbeta primers. Measured with immunoSEQ multiplex PCR; TCRdb has only the in-frame clones, and not every one. In the table there are some 170,000 clones, roughly four fifths of which are singletons. This clone is labeled as medium-sized (0.01 to 0.1%). Its antigen is undetermined. The sample taken for sequencing was PBMCs. The TCR comes from a male donor in good health and CMV-seronegative. This chain links TRBV11-2 with TRBJ2-7; possible D gene TRBD2, 5 bases. The CDR3 DNA sequence: TGTGCCAGCAGGTCTACGGGGAGAACGACCTACGAGCAGTACTTC. This gives the protein CASRSTGRTTYEQYF.